This T cell receptor beta chain was profiled in a study of T cells in Graves' hyperthyroidism and ophthalmopathy. Findings of the study overall: The blood repertoire included most of the expanded thyroid clonotypes above 0.001. Patients with ophthalmopathy were separated from those with stable hyperthyroidism by a 13 V-J model.

This clonotype was seen ten or more times. Its antigen remains unknown. It was RNA transcripts that yielded the amplified TCR beta CDR3 regions. Researchers ran a first-round RT-PCR on the TCR CDR3 using the HTBI primer set. MiXCR was run by TCRdb on the multiplex PCR reads, yielding one entry per CDR3 protein. This table has about 640,000 distinct CDR3 sequences, around 20% appearing once. Trimming shortened V by 1 base and J by 5 bases, and 9 bases separated the two germline ends. This CDR3 is 14 amino acids long. Germline values: CDR1 MNHEY, CDR2 SVGAGI. Patients affected by ophthalmopathy presented a Clinical Activity Score of at least 3, a NOSPECS grade of at least 4, and disease duration below 3 months.

The receptor's source is a man aged 25 to 40 with Graves' ophthalmopathy. Sequencing was carried out using blood. V and J are TRBV6-5 and TRBJ2-1; no clear D gene. The CDR3 region is CASSYLAYNNEQFF. In DNA, the CDR3 is TGTGCCAGCAGTTACTTGGCTTACAACAATGAGCAGTTCTTC.